The entry that follows covers one T cell receptor (beta chain) sequence. If patients had autoimmune disease history or systemic immunosuppression, they were excluded. This table comes from immunoSEQ multiplex PCR, and its TCRdb copy is limited to in-frame clones, with some not included. The table has about 83,000 clones, about 81% seen once. The data were obtained in a study of OX40 agonist ivuxolimab in advanced cancers. For the study at large: Past anti-PD-1, anti-PD-L1 or anti-CTLA-4 therapy was accepted, and roughly 37% had received some. Partial responses were recorded for three patients, including one with hepatocellular carcinoma and two with cutaneous melanoma.

The sequencing here drew on CD4+ or CD8+ T cells sorted from blood, taken in a trial of the OX40 agonist ivuxolimab. This receptor was obtained from an adult with an advanced solid tumor such as melanoma, head and neck, liver or kidney cancer.

The CDR3 is CASSFRAGNQPQHF. In nucleotides, the CDR3 is TGTGCCAGCAGCTTCAGGGCGGGCAATCAGCCCCAGCATTTT. This chain joins TRBV6-1 and TRBJ1-5; D might be TRBD1 (5 bases). The CDR3 has 14 residues. The ends were cut back, 6 bases at V and 2 bases at J, with 11 bases in the middle. CDR1 and CDR2 from the germline V gene are MNHNS and SASEGT.